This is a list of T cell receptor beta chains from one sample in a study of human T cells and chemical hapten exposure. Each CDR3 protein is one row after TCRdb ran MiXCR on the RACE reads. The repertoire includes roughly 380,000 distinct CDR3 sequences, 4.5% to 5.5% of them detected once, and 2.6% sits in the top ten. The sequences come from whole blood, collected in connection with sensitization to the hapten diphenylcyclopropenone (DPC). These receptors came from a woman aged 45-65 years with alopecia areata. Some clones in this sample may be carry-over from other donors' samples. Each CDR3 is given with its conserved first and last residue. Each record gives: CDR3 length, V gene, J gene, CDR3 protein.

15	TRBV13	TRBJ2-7	CASNTRRGGAGEQYF
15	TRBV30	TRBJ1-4	CAWSGHRGPNEKLFF
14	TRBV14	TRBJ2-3	CASSQRGAGDTQYF
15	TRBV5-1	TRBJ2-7	CASSLIQGARDEQYF
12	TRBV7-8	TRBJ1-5	CASSPGIQPQHF
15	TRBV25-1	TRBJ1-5	CASSEYPGSNQPQHF
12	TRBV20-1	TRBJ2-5	CSAPGGQETQYF
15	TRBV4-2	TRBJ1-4	CASRQGASSSEKLFF
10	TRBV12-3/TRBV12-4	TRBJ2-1	CASTPDEQFF
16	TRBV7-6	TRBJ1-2	CASSLEFQGYYYGYTF
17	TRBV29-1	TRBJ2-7	CSVEELSTGGGIYEQYF
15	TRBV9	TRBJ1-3	CASSVAENSGNTIYF
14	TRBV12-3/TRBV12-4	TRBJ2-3	CASSLRTASDTQYF
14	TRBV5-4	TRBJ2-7	CASSFRGGGGEQYF
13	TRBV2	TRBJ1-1	CASSGQINTEAFF
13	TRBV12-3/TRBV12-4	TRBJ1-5	CASRDVGGQPQHF